The TCR beta chain described here comes from a study of high-grade serous ovarian cancer treatment subgroups. The tumor samples were collected prior to definitive surgery or chemotherapy. V trimming: 0 bases; J trimming: 6 bases; junction bases outside the gene matches: 9. CDR3 length: 17 amino acids. The germline CDR1 and CDR2 sequences are SGDLS and YYNGEE. Sequencing used immunoSEQ multiplex PCR; TCRdb keeps in-frame clones, though not all of them. The table has a few thousand clones, around 70% seen once; the top ten hold over 25%. The clonotype was recovered from a human donor with high-grade serous ovarian cancer. Sequenced: tumor tissue. This chain links TRBV9 with TRBJ2-1; 10 bases match TRBD2. The CDR3: CASSVGGGLAEINEQFF. As DNA, the CDR3 is TGTGCCAGCAGCGTAGGGGGCGGACTAGCGGAGATCAATGAGCAGTTCTTC.